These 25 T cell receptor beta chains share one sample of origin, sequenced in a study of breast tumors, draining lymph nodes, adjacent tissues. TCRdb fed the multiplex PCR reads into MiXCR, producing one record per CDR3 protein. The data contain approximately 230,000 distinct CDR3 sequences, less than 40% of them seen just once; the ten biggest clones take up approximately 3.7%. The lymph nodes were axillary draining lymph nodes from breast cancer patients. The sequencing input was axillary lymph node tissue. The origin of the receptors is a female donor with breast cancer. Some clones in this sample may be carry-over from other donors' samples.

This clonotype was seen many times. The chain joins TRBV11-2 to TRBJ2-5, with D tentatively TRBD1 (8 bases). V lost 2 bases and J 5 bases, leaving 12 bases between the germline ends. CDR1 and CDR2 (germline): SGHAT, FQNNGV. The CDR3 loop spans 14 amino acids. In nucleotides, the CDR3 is TGTGCCAGCAGCTTATACAGGGGGGGGGAGACCCAGTACTTC. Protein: CASSLYRGGETQYF. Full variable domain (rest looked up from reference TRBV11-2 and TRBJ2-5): EAGVAQSPRYKIIEKRQSVAFWCNPISGHATLYWYQQILGQGPKLLIQFQNNGVVDDSQLPKDRFSAERLKGVDSTLKIQPAKLEDSAVYLCASSLYRGGETQYFGPGTRLLVL.

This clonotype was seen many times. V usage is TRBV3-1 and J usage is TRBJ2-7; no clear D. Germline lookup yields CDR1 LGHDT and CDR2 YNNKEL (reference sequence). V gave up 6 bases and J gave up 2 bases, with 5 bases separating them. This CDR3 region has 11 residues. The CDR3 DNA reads TGTGCCAGCAGTCGTACCTACGAGCAGTACTTC. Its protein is CASSRTYEQYF.

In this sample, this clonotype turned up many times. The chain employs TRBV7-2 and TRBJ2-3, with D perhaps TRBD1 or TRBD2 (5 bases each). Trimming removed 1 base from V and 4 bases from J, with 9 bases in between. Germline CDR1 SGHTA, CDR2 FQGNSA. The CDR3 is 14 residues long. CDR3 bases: TGTGCCAGCAGCTTAGGAGGGGCGGCAGATACGCAGTATTTT. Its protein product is CASSLGGAADTQYF.

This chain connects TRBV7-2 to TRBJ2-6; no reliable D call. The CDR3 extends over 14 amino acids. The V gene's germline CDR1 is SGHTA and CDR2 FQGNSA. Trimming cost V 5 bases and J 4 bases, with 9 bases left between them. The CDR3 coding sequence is TGTGCCAGCAGCCTTACCGGAGGGGCCAACGTCCTGACTTTC. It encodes CASSLTGGANVLTF.

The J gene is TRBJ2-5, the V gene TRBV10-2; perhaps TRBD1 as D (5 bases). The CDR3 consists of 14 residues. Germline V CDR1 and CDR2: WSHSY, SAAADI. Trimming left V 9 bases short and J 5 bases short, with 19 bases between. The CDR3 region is CASEGAVGLETQYF. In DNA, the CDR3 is TGCGCCAGTGAAGGGGCCGTGGGCTTGGAGACCCAGTACTTC.

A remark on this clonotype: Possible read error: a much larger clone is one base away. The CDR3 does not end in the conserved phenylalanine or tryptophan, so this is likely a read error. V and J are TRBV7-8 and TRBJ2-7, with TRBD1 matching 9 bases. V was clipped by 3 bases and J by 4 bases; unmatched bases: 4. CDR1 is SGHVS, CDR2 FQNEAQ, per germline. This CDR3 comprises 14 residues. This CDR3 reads CASSLGQGFYEQYL. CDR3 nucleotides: TGTGCCAGCAGCTTGGGACAGGGTTTTTACGAGCAGTACCTC.

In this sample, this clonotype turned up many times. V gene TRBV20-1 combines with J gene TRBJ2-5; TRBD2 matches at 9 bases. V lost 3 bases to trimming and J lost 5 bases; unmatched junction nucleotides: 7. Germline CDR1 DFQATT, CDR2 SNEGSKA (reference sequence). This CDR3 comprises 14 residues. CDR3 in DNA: TGCAGTGCTAGCACGGGACTAGCAACGGAGACCCAGTACTTC. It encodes CSASTGLATETQYF.

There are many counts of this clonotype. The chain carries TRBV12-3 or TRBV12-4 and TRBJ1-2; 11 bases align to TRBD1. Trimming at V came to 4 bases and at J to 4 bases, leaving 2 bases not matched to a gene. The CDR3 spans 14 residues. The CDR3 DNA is TGTGCCAGCAGTTGGGGACAGGGGGGCTATGGCTACACCTTC. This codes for CASSWGQGGYGYTF.

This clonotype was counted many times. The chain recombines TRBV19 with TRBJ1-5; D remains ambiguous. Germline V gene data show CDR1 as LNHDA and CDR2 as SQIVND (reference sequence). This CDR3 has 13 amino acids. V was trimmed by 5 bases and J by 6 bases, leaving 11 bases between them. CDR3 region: CASSDGVLQPQHF. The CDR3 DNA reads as TGTGCCAGTAGTGACGGGGTCCTTCAGCCCCAGCATTTT.

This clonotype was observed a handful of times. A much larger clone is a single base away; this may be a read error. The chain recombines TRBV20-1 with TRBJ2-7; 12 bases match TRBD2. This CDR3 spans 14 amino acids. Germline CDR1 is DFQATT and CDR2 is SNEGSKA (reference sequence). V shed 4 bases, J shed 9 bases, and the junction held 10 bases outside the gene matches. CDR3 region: CSATPSGGAWGQYF. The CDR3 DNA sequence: TGCAGTGCTACGCCTAGCGGGGGGGCCTGGGGGCAGTACTTC.

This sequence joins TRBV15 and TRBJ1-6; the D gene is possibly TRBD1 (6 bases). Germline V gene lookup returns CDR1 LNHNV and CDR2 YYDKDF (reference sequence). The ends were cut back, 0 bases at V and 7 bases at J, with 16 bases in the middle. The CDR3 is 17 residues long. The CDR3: CATSREGAGVRNSPLHF. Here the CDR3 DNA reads TGTGCCACCAGCAGAGAAGGGGCAGGGGTCCGAAATTCACCCCTCCACTTT.

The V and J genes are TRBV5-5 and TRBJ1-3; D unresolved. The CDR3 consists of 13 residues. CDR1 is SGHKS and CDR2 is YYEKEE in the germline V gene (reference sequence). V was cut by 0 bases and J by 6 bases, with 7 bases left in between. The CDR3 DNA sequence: TGTGCCAGCAGCTTGGTTGCTAAAAACACCATATATTTT. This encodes CASSLVAKNTIYF.

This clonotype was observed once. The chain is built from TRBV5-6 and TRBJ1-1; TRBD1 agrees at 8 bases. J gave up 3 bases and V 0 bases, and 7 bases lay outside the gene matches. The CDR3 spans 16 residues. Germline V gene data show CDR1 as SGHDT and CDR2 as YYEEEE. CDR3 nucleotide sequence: TGTGCCAGCAGCTTGGAAGGGACAGGAGGGTACACTGAAGCTTTCTTT. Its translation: CASSLEGTGGYTEAFF.

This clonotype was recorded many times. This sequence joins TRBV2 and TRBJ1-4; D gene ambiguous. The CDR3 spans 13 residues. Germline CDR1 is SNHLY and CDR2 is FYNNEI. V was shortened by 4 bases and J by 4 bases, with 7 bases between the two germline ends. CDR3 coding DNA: TGTGCCAGCAGTGCAGCTGGTAATGAAAAACTGTTTTTT. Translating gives CASSAAGNEKLFF.

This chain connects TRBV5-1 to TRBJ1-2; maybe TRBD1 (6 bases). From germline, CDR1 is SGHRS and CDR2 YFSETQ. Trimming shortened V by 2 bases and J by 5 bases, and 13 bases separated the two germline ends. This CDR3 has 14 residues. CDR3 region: CASSLRGGAYGYTF. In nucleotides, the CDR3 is TGCGCCAGCAGCTTAAGGGGGGGCGCGTATGGCTACACCTTC.

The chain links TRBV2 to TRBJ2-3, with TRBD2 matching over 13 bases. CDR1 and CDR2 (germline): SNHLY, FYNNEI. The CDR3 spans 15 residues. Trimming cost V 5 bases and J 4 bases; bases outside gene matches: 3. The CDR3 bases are TGTGCCAGCAGTTCCGGGACTAGCGGGGCAGATACGCAGTATTTT. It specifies CASSSGTSGADTQYF. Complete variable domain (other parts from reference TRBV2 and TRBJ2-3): EPEVTQTPSHQVTQMGQEVILRCVPISNHLYFYWYRQILGQKVEFLVSFYNNEISEKSEIFDDQFSVERPDGSNFTLKIRSTKLEDSAMYFCASSSGTSGADTQYFGPGTRLTVL.

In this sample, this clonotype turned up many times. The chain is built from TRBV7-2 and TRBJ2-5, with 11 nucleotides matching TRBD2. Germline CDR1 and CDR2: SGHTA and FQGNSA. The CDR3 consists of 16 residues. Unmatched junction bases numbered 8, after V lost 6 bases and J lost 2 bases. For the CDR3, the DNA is TGTGCCAGCAGGAGGGTTGGGACTAGCGGACAAGAGACCCAGTACTTC. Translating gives CASRRVGTSGQETQYF.

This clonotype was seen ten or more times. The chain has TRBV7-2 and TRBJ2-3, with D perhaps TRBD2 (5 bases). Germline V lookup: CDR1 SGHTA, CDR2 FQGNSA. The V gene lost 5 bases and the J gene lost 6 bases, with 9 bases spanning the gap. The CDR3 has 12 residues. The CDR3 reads CASSTGVDTQYF. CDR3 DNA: TGTGCCAGCAGCACCGGGGTGGATACGCAGTATTTT. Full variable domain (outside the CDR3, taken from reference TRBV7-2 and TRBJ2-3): GAGVSQSPSNKVTEKGKDVELRCDPISGHTALYWYRQSLGQGLEFLIYFQGNSAPDKSGLPSDRFSAERTGGSVSTLTIQRTQQEDSAVYLCASSTGVDTQYFGPGTRLTVL.

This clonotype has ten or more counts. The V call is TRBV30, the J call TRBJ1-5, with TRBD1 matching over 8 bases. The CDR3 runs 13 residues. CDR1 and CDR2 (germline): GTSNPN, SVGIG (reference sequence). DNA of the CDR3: TGTGCGTCCGCAGGGGGCGGCAATCAGCCCCAGCATTTT. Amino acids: CASAGGGNQPQHF.

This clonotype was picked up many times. Written as DNA, the CDR3 is TGTGCCAGCTCACCACAGGATAGAGGCGATAAGGCCCTCCACTTT. Amino acid sequence: CASSPQDRGDKALHF. The J gene is TRBJ1-6, the V gene TRBV18; D not certain. This CDR3 is built from 15 residues. Germline assignment: CDR1 KGHSH and CDR2 LQKENI. V was shortened by 1 base and J by 14 bases, with 18 bases between the two germline ends.

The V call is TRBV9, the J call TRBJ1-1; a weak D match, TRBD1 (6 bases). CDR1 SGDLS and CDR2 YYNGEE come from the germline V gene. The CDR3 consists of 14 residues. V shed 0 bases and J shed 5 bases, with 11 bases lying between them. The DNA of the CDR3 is TGTGCCAGCAGCGTAGCGGGGGCGGGAACTGAAGCTTTCTTT. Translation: CASSVAGAGTEAFF.

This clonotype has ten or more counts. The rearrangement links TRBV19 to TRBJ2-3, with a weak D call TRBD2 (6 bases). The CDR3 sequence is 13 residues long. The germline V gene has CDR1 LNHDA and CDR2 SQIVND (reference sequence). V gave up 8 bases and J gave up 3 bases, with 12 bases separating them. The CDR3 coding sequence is TGTGCCAGTCATCCCCGGGAGACAGATACGCAGTATTTT. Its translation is CASHPRETDTQYF.

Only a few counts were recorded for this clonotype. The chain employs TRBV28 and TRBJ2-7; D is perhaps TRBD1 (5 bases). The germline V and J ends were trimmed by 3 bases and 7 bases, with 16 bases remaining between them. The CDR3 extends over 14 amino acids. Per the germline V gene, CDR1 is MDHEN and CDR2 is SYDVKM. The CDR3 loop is CASSLDYRGREQYF. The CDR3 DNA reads TGTGCCAGCAGTTTGGATTATAGGGGTCGGGAGCAGTACTTC.

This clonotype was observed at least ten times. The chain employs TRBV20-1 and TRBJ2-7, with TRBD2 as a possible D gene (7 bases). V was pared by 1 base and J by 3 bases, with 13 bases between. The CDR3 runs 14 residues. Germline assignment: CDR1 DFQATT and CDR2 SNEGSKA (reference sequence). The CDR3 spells CSARVAGAFYEQYF. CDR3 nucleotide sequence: TGCAGTGCTAGAGTTGCGGGGGCCTTCTACGAGCAGTACTTC.

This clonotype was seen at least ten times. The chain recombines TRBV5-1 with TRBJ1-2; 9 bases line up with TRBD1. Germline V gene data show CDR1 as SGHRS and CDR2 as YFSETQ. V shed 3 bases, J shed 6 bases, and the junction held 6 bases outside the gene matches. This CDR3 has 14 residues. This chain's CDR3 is CASSWDREVDGYTF. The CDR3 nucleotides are TGCGCCAGCAGCTGGGACAGGGAGGTCGATGGCTACACCTTC.